Included here is one T cell receptor (beta chain) sequence, with context. What this receptor recognizes is not known. Base qualities were left out, and no much larger clone turns up one base away. The data were obtained in a study of T cell changes during pregnancy in multiple sclerosis (dated by TCRdb to between 2018 and 2021). Context from the whole study: In women with multiple sclerosis, the researchers looked at how the T cell repertoire shifted as pregnancy progressed.

CDR1 and CDR2 were assigned from the germline V gene as ENHRY and SYGVKD. The CDR3 runs 13 amino acids, cysteine and phenylalanine included. Just the 39-base CDR3 DNA is kept, in frame starting at base 1. Between the V and J ends, shortened by 7 bases and 2 bases respectively, the junction contains 11 bases. The method behind the library was the immunoSEQ multiplex PCR assay. The table comes from immuneACCESS by way of TCRdb, which keeps in-frame sequences with V and J called. Part of the clones is missing from these tables; in studies checked, under half for an unresolved V gene and the rest for unknown reasons. Present in this sample are under 75,000 clones, 91% of which were seen just once. The ten largest clonotypes hold about 0.49% of the sample.

The chain couples TRBV10-3 to TRBJ1-2, with the D gene uncertain. The sequence derives from a female donor in good health, enrolled as a control in a pregnancy study. Specimen: CD4+ T cells from peripheral blood mononuclear cells, collected after pregnancy. In nucleotides, the sequence is TGTGCCATCACTAGACCTGGAAACTATGGCTACACCTTC. Its translation reads: CAITRPGNYGYTF.